One and the same sample provided the 16 T cell receptor beta chains below, sequenced in a study of blood T cell repertoires in COVID-19. Assay used: immunoSEQ multiplex PCR; TCRdb lists only in-frame clones, some missing. The sample lists 180,000 or so clones; approximately 81% were seen once. Sequences were obtained from peripheral blood. The receptors originated from a woman at least 80 years old with acute or convalescent COVID-19.

CDR3 sequence reads: CASSPVSKLHEQYF. DNA of the CDR3: TGTGCCAGCTCACCAGTCTCGAAGCTCCACGAGCAGTACTTC. J is TRBJ2-7 and V is TRBV18; no definite D call. Trimming shortened V by 2 bases and J by 5 bases, and 13 bases separated the two germline ends. This CDR3 is built from 14 residues. In germline, CDR1 is KGHSH, CDR2 LQKENI.

The chain joins TRBV19 to TRBJ2-3; D unresolved. V gave up 5 bases and J gave up 0 bases, with 12 bases separating them. Germline V gene data show CDR1 as LNHDA and CDR2 as SQIVND (reference sequence). The CDR3 spans 15 residues. CDR3 loop: CASSLGPRSTDTQYF. In DNA, the CDR3 is TGTGCCAGTAGTTTAGGCCCGCGGAGCACAGATACGCAGTATTTT.

The sample holds one count of this clone. The chain carries TRBV12-3 or TRBV12-4 and TRBJ2-2; no clear D gene. CDR3 size: 11 residues. V lost 5 bases and J 6 bases, leaving 4 bases between the germline ends. This CDR3 reads CASSESGELFF. As DNA, the CDR3 is TGTGCCAGCAGTGAGTCCGGGGAGCTGTTTTTT.

The genes are TRBV28 and TRBJ2-1, with D maybe TRBD2 (5 bases). Germline CDR1 reads MDHEN; CDR2 reads SYDVKM. Trimming shortened V by 1 base and J by 3 bases, and 16 bases separated the two germline ends. This CDR3 region has 17 residues. DNA of the CDR3: TGTGCCAGCAGTTTATTCCCACCCCGGGGTAGCTACAATGAGCAGTTCTTC. Residues: CASSLFPPRGSYNEQFF.

The chain has TRBV28 and TRBJ2-4, with TRBD1 matching 7 bases. V gave up 5 bases and J gave up 8 bases; unmatched junction bases: 9. The CDR3 is 14 amino acids. The germline gives CDR1 MDHEN, CDR2 SYDVKM. CDR3 in amino acids: CASSQPTGLDIQYF. The CDR3 DNA reads TGTGCCAGCAGTCAACCGACAGGGTTGGACATTCAGTACTTC. Looking up the rest from reference TRBV28 and TRBJ2-4 gives the full variable domain: DVKVTQSSRYLVKRTGEKVFLECVQDMDHENMFWYRQDPGLGLRLIYFSYDVKMKEKGDIPEGYSVSREKKERFSLILESASTNQTSMYLCASSQPTGLDIQYFGAGTRLSVL.

The chain is built from TRBV6-6 and TRBJ1-2; tentatively, D is TRBD1 (5 bases). Trimming shortened V by 6 bases and J by 6 bases, and 8 bases separated the two germline ends. The CDR3 sequence is 11 residues long. Germline CDR1 reads MNHNY; CDR2 reads SVGAGI (reference sequence). The chain's CDR3 is CASRDSHGYTF. Here the CDR3 DNA reads TGTGCCAGCAGAGACAGTCATGGCTACACCTTC.

This chain uses TRBV5-1 with TRBJ1-2, with 7 positions matching TRBD1. The V and J ends lost 2 bases and 7 bases, in that order; junction bases with no gene match: 8. The germline gives CDR1 SGHRS, CDR2 YFSETQ. This CDR3 has 14 residues. CDR3 in amino acids: CASSLIAQGGGYTF. The CDR3 region has the DNA TGCGCCAGCAGCTTAATAGCCCAGGGGGGTGGCTACACCTTC.

The V and J genes are TRBV6-6 and TRBJ2-2; 9 bases fit TRBD2. The CDR3 is made up of 13 amino acids. Germline V gene lookup returns CDR1 MNHNY and CDR2 SVGAGI (reference sequence). V lost 8 bases and J lost 5; bases outside the gene matches: 3. CDR3 bases: TGTGCCAGCTCCGCGGGGGGGACCGGGGAGCTGTTTTTT. Amino acids: CASSAGGTGELFF.

In this sample, this clone turned up once. The V gene is TRBV9, the J gene TRBJ1-4, with 9 bases that match TRBD1. Trimming removed 0 bases from V and 7 bases from J; junction bases left unmatched: 1. From germline, CDR1 is SGDLS and CDR2 YYNGEE. This CDR3 spans 14 amino acids. In nucleotides, the CDR3 is TGTGCCAGCAGCGTAGGGGACAGGGTTGAAAAACTGTTTTTT. Its translation: CASSVGDRVEKLFF.

V is TRBV7-2 and J is TRBJ2-3; TRBD2 is a possible D gene (5 bases). CDR1 and CDR2 from the germline V gene are SGHTA and FQGNSA. Trimming cost V 5 bases and J 3 bases, with 12 bases left between them. There are 14 residues in the CDR3. The CDR3 reads CASSQWGVTDTQYF. CDR3 nucleotides: TGTGCCAGCAGCCAGTGGGGAGTAACAGATACGCAGTATTTT.

The chain uses TRBV6-1 and TRBJ1-5; D gene uncertain. Looked up from germline, CDR1 is MNHNS and CDR2 is SASEGT. V gave up 3 bases and J gave up 2 bases, with 11 bases separating them. The CDR3 spans 15 residues. Here the CDR3 reads CASSERVYGNQPQHF. CDR3 in DNA: TGTGCCAGCAGTGAGCGAGTTTACGGCAATCAGCCCCAGCATTTT.

The chain combines TRBV28 with TRBJ1-2; 11 nucleotides match TRBD1. The length of the CDR3 is 14 residues. Germline assignment: CDR1 MDHEN and CDR2 SYDVKM. V shed 4 bases, J shed 4 bases, and the junction held 2 bases outside the gene matches. For the CDR3, the DNA is TGTGCCAGCAGTTCCGGGACAGGGGGCTATGGCTACACCTTC. It yields the protein CASSSGTGGYGYTF.

This rearrangement joins TRBV5-1 to TRBJ1-6; D perhaps matches TRBD1 (5 bases). The V gene's germline CDR1 is SGHRS and CDR2 YFSETQ. Trimming took off 0 bases at V and 4 bases at J, with 14 bases between the two ends. This CDR3 region has 17 residues. The CDR3 sequence: CASSLAGGGVYNSPLHF. CDR3 bases: TGCGCCAGCAGCTTGGCCGGGGGAGGCGTATATAATTCACCCCTCCACTTT.

The chain carries TRBV11-3 and TRBJ2-7, with 8 bases lining up with TRBD2. Germline CDR1 reads SGHNT; CDR2 reads YENEEA. The junction had 6 bases not matched to a gene; V was cut back by 5 bases and J by 6 bases. The CDR3 sequence is 13 residues long. This CDR3 is CASSPGGGVEQYF. The CDR3, as DNA: TGTGCCAGCAGCCCCGGGGGGGGAGTCGAGCAGTACTTC. The full variable domain, completed using reference TRBV11-3 and TRBJ2-7, is EAGVVQSPRYKIIEKKQPVAFWCNPISGHNTLYWYLQNLGQGPELLIRYENEEAVDDSQLPKDRFSAERLKGVDSTLKIQPAELGDSAVYLCASSPGGGVEQYFGPGTRLTVT.

The chain has TRBV6-2 or TRBV6-3 and TRBJ2-7; possibly TRBD2 for D (5 bases). This CDR3 spans 16 amino acids. The V end lost 1 base, the J end lost 3 bases, and 16 bases lay between the germline ends. Germline V CDR1 and CDR2: MNHEY, SVGEGT. CDR3 amino acids: CASSYLSGKRDYEQYF. CDR3 DNA: TGTGCCAGCAGTTACTTGAGCGGTAAACGGGACTACGAGCAGTACTTC.

The V and J genes are TRBV10-1 and TRBJ1-6; 12 bases align to TRBD1. This CDR3 is 18 amino acids long. Germline V gives CDR1 WNHNN, CDR2 SYGVQD (reference sequence). V was clipped by 7 bases and J by 0 bases; unmatched bases: 7. CDR3: CASIGGTGGSSYNSPLHF. CDR3 DNA: TGCGCCAGCATAGGCGGGACAGGGGGCTCCTCCTATAATTCACCCCTCCACTTT.